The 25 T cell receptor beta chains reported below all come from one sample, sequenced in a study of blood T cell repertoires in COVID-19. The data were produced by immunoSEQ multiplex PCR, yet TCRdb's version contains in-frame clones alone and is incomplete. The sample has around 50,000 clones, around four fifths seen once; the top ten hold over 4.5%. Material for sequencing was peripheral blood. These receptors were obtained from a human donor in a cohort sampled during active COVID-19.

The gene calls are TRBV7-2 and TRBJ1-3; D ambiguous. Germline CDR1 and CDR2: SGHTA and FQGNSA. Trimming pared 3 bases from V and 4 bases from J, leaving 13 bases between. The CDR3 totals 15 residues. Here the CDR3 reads CASSFLNRGGNTIYF. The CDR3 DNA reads TGTGCCAGCAGCTTTCTTAATCGGGGAGGAAACACCATATATTTT.

CDR3 protein: CASSNSGGYNEQFF. The CDR3 region has the DNA TGTGCCAGCAGCAATAGCGGGGGCTACAATGAGCAGTTCTTC. V usage is TRBV28 and J usage is TRBJ2-1; 9 bases agree with TRBD2. The V and J ends lost 6 bases and 3 bases, in that order; junction bases with no gene match: 3. The CDR3 length is 14 residues. Germline CDR1 is MDHEN and CDR2 is SYDVKM.

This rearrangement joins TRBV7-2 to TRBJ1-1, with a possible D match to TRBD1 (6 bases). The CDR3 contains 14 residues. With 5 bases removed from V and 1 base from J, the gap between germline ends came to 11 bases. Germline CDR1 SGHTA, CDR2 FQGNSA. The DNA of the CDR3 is TGTGCCAGCAGCAACAGGGCGGGGAACACTGAAGCTTTCTTT. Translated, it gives CASSNRAGNTEAFF.

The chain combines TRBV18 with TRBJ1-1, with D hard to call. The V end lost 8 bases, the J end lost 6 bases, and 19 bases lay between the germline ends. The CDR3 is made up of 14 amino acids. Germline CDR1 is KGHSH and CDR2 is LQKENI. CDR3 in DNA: TGTGCCAGCGTGATGGGCCAGCCACCCCCTGAAGCTTTCTTT. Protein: CASVMGQPPPEAFF.

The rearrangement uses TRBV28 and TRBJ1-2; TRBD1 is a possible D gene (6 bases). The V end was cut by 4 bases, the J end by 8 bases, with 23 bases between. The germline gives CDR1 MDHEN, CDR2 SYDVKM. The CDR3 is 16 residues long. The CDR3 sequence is CASSSPFRGAAIGYTF. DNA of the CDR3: TGTGCCAGCAGTTCTCCTTTCCGGGGGGCGGCTATCGGCTACACCTTC.

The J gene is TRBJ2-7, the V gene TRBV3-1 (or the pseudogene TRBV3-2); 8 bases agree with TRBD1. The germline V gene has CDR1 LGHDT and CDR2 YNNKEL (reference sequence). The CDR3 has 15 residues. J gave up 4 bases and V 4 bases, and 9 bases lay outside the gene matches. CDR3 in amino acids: CASSPRAGGEYEQYF. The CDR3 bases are TGTGCCAGCAGCCCCAGGGCAGGGGGCGAGTACGAGCAGTACTTC.

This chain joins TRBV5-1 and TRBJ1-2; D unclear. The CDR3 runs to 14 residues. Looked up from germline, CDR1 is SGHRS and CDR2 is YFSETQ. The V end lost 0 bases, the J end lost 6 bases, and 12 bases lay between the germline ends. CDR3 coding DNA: TGCGCCAGCAGCTTGGATGTGACAAGACATGGCTACACCTTC. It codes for CASSLDVTRHGYTF.

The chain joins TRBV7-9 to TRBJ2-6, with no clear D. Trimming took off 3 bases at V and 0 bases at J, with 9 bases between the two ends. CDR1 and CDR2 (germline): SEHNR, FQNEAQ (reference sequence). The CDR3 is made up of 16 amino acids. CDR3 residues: CASSFQTTSGANVLTF. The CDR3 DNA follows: TGTGCCAGCAGCTTTCAAACAACCTCTGGGGCCAACGTCCTGACTTTC.

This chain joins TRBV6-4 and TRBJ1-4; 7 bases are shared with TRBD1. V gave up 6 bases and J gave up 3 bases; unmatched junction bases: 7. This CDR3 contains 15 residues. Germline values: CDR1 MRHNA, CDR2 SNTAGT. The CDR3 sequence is CASRARGQPNEKLFF. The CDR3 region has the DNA TGTGCCAGCAGGGCAAGGGGACAGCCTAATGAAAAACTGTTTTTT.

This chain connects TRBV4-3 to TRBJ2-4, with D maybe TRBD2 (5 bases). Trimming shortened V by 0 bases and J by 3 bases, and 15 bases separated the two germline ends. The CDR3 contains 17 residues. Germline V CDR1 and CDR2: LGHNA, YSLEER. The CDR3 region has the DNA TGCGCCAGCAGCCAAGATCTCGGGGATAAGGACAAAAACATTCAGTACTTC. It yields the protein CASSQDLGDKDKNIQYF.

The CDR3 nucleotides are TGTGCCAGCATTGAATTACCGGGACAGGGTACCGAGCAGTACTTC. This codes for CASIELPGQGTEQYF. The chain carries TRBV6-6 and TRBJ2-7, with 9 positions matching TRBD1. CDR1 is MNHNY, CDR2 SVGAGI, per germline (reference sequence). Trimming at V came to 7 bases and at J to 6 bases, leaving 13 bases not matched to a gene. The CDR3 has 15 residues.

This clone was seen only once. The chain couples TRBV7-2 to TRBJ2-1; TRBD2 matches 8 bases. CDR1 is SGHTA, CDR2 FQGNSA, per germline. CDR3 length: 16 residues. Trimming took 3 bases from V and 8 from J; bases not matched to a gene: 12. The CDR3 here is CASSLPLYRGGHEQFF. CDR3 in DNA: TGTGCCAGCAGCTTGCCCCTCTACCGGGGGGGCCATGAGCAGTTCTTC.

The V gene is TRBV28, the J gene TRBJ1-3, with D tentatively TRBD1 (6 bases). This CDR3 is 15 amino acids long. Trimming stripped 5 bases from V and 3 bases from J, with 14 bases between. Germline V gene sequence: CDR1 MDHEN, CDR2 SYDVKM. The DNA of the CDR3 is TGTGCCAGCAGTCGAGGGGGGGGCAATGGAAACACCATATATTTT. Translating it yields CASSRGGGNGNTIYF.

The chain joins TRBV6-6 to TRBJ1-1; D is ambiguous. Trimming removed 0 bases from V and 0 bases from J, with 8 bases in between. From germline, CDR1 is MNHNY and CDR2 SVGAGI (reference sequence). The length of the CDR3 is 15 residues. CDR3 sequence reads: CASSYSGDMNTEAFF. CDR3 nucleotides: TGTGCCAGCAGTTACTCGGGAGACATGAACACTGAAGCTTTCTTT.

CDR3 coding DNA: TGCGCCAGCAGCTCGGGCCGGGGACAAAATTTGTTAGATACGCAGTATTTT. This codes for CASSSGRGQNLLDTQYF. The rearrangement uses TRBV5-1 and TRBJ2-3, with D perhaps TRBD1 (6 bases). CDR1 SGHRS and CDR2 YFSETQ come from the germline V gene. The CDR3 contains 17 residues. Trimming took 3 bases from V and 5 from J, leaving 22 bases between them.

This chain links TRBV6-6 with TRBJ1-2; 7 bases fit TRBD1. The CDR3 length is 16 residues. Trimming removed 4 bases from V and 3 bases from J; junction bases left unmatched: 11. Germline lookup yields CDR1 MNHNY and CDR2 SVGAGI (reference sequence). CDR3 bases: TGTGCCAGCAGTTTCATACCCGGACAGGCGGACTATGGCTACACCTTC. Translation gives CASSFIPGQADYGYTF.

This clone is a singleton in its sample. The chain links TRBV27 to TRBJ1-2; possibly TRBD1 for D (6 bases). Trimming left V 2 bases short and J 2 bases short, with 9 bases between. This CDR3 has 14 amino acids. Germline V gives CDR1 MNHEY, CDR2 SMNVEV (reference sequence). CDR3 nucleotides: TGTGCCAGCAGTTTAGACAGGAGAAACTATGGCTACACCTTC. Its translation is CASSLDRRNYGYTF.

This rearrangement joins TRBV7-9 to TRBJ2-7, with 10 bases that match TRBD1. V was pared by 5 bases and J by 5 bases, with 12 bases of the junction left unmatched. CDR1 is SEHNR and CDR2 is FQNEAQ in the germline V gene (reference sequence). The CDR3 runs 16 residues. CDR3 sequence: CASSPLPGQGVHEQYF. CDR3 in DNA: TGTGCCAGCAGCCCACTCCCCGGACAGGGGGTACACGAGCAGTACTTC.

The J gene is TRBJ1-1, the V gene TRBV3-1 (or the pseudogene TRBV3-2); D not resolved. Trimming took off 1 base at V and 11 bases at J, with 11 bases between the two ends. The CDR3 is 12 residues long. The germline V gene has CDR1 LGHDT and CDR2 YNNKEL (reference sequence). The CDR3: CASSQGRAGAFF. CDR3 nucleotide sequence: TGTGCCAGCAGCCAAGGTCGTGCAGGCGCTTTCTTT.

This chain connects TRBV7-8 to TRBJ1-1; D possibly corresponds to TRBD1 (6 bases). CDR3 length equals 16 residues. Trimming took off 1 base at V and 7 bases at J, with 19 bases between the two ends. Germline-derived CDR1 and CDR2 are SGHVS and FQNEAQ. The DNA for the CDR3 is TGTGCCAGCAGCTTAGTCTATTCCGGGACAACAAATGAAGCTTTCTTT. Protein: CASSLVYSGTTNEAFF.

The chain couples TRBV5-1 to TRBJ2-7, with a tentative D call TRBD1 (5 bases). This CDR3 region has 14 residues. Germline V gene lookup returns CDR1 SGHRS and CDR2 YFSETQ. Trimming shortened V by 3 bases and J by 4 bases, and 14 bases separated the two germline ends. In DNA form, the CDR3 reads TGCGCCAGCAGCTCCGGCCAGGGTGAGTACGAGCAGTACTTC. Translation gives CASSSGQGEYEQYF.

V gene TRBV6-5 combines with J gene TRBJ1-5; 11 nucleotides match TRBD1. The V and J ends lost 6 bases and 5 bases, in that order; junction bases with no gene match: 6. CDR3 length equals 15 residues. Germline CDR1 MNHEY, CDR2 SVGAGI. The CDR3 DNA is TGTGCCAGCAGGGACAGGGGGCATATGGATCAGCCCCAGCATTTT. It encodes CASRDRGHMDQPQHF.

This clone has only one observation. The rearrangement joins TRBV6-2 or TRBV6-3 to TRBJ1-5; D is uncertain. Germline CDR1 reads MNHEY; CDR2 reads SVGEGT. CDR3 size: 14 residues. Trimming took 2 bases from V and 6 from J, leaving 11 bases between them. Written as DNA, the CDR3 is TGTGCCAGCAGTTACGAGGGTGACATTCAGCCCCAGCATTTT. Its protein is CASSYEGDIQPQHF.

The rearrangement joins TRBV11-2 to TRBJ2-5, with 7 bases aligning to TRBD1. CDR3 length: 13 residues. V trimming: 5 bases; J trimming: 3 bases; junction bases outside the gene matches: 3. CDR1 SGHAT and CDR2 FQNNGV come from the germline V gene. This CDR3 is CASSGTVEETQYF. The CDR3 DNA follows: TGTGCCAGCAGCGGGACAGTAGAAGAGACCCAGTACTTC.

The CDR3 DNA reads TGTGCCAGCAGTTTAGCAGACAATCAGCCCCAGCATTTT. This codes for CASSLADNQPQHF. This chain links TRBV6-2 or TRBV6-3 with TRBJ1-5; D not resolved. The CDR3 is 13 amino acids. Germline CDR1 and CDR2: MNHEY and SVGEGT. Trimming removed 4 bases at V and 3 bases at J, with 7 bases between.